Here is one TCR beta chain with its context. The CDR3 sequence is 14 residues long. Trimming pared 8 bases from V and 6 bases from J, leaving 17 bases between. From germline, CDR1 is SGDLS and CDR2 YYNGEE. This sample stems from a study of blood T cell repertoires in COVID-19. About the research overall: Some COVID-19 samples were acute and others convalescent; all came from the United States, Italy and Spain. T cells, B-cell-depleted T cells, or PBMCs supplied cDNA or gDNA.

Original methodology: Reference gene primer amplification in the assay estimated nucleated cell counts. The data were produced by immunoSEQ multiplex PCR, yet TCRdb's version contains in-frame clones alone and is incomplete. That table gives V, J and clone size, and the DNA gave D and trimming. This table holds 250,000 to 350,000 clones, about four fifths found once. The origin of this receptor is a human donor with COVID-19, enrolled during active disease. The donor label of this sample is uncertain. The sample consisted of peripheral blood. The rearrangement links TRBV9 to TRBJ1-4, with a weak D call TRBD1 (6 bases). CDR3 bases: TGTGCCAGGGACGGGGGGGCGCACGATGAAAAACTGTTTTTT. Translating it yields CARDGGAHDEKLFF. The full variable domain, in which reference TRBV9 and TRBJ1-4 provide the parts outside the CDR3, is DSGVTQTPKHLITATGQRVTLRCSPRSGDLSVYWYQQSLDQGLQFLIQYYNGEERAKGNILERFSAQQFPDLHSELNLSSLELGDSALYFCARDGGAHDEKLFFGSGTQLSVL.